This TCR beta chain emerged from a study of vaccination effects on CD4 cells after COVID-19. Expansion with viral peptide pools was applied to antigen-specific CD4+ T cells by the ViraFEST assay prior to sequencing. When ten to eleven days of culture had elapsed, CD4+ T cells were isolated. Participants completed two doses of the BNT162b2 or mRNA-1273 vaccine. The vaccine recipients had no prior SARS-CoV-2 infection, with negative nucleocapsid antibodies. Clones were read by immunoSEQ multiplex PCR, and TCRdb kept only the in-frame ones, dropping some. The sample comprises 67,000 or so clones, around 81% of which are singletons, and 1.2% rests with the top ten. Regarding this clone: Its antigen is as yet unknown.

The V end lost 6 bases, the J end lost 9 bases, and 18 bases lay between the germline ends. Germline loops: CDR1 MNHEY, CDR2 SVGAGI. The CDR3 contains 14 residues. The rearrangement uses TRBV6-5 and TRBJ1-5; D not resolved. The material was CD4+ T cells from PBMCs cultured with HCoV-229E spike peptides, obtained after COVID-19 vaccination. This receptor was taken from a human donor who received a COVID-19 vaccine. This CDR3 reads CASRDSDGLGPQHF. The CDR3 bases are TGTGCCAGCAGGGACTCGGACGGTTTAGGGCCCCAGCATTTT.